This section outlines one T cell receptor beta chain sequence together with its context. No antigen is known for it. The V gene end was trimmed by 2 bases and the J gene end by 3 bases; junction bases not matched to a gene: 13. Germline loops: CDR1 MNHEY, CDR2 SVGAGI. The CDR3 loop spans 18 amino acids. The sample belongs to a study of T-cell reconstitution after alpha-beta-depleted transplantation in children. Whole-study results and caveats: Several hundred expanded graft clones reportedly were the source of alpha-beta T cells about two months after transplant. The study traced high day-60 TCRbeta diversity in some patients to surviving recipient T cells and thymic progenitors. Diversity and T-cell counts at one year after transplant derived mostly from new T cells.

TCRbeta library preparation incorporated unique molecular identifiers. Each CDR3 protein gets one entry after TCRdb re-called the PCR reads with MiXCR. The profile shows under 400,000 distinct CDR3 sequences, approximately 23% of them singletons. This chain uses TRBV6-5 with TRBJ2-4, with TRBD1 matching 7 bases. The receptor's source is a male patient younger than 18 who had a stem cell transplant for acute lymphoblastic leukemia, so the T cells may come from the graft donor. The starting material was PBMCs, mostly from graft donor cells, obtained 180 days after TCRalphabeta/CD19-depleted stem cell transplant. Here the CDR3 DNA reads TGTGCCAGCAGTTACCTCCCTCCCCTGGGACAGAACAAAAACATTCAGTACTTC. It yields the protein CASSYLPPLGQNKNIQYF.